This TCR beta chain emerged from a study of blood T cell repertoires in COVID-19. Clones were read by immunoSEQ multiplex PCR, and TCRdb kept only the in-frame ones, dropping some. The profile shows over 400,000 clones, approximately 91% of them singletons. The trim removed 5 bases at V and 1 base at J, leaving 15 bases unmatched. Germline V gene lookup returns CDR1 SEHNR and CDR2 FQNEAQ (reference sequence). This CDR3 region has 18 residues. The sequence derives from a woman in her sixties or seventies who had recovered from COVID-19. The sequenced sample consisted of PBMCs or T cells enriched from blood (not recorded which). This chain joins TRBV7-9 and TRBJ1-1, with 8 bases aligning to TRBD1. The CDR3: CASSPPGQVEVWNTEAFF. In DNA, the CDR3 is TGTGCCAGCAGCCCTCCGGGACAGGTGGAGGTATGGAACACTGAAGCTTTCTTT.